The rows below give T cell receptor beta chains drawn from one sample of a study of blood T cell repertoires in COVID-19. Profiled with immunoSEQ multiplex PCR; TCRdb holds only in-frame clones, not every one. Here the sample spans some 330,000 clones, roughly 91% being singletons. Specimen: peripheral blood. The receptors were sampled from a woman under 40 with COVID-19, enrolled during active disease. CDR3s leave out the opening cysteine and the closing phenylalanine or tryptophan.

v_call: TRBV3-1/TRBV3-2; j_call: TRBJ1-2; cdr3_aa: ALITGTGWGYGYT
v_call: TRBV7-2; j_call: TRBJ2-2; cdr3_aa: ASRKSRQGATGELF
v_call: TRBV5-1; j_call: TRBJ2-3; cdr3_aa: ASSSYRDPTDTQY
v_call: TRBV6-6; j_call: TRBJ1-5; cdr3_aa: ASSPRGQPNQPQH
v_call: TRBV18; j_call: TRBJ2-5; cdr3_aa: ASSRGTGEGKTQY
v_call: TRBV19; j_call: TRBJ1-2; cdr3_aa: ASSIDPGDYGYT
v_call: TRBV18; j_call: TRBJ2-7; cdr3_aa: ASSRDSYEQY
v_call: TRBV5-1; j_call: TRBJ1-6; cdr3_aa: ASSLTGASSPLH
v_call: TRBV19; j_call: TRBJ1-1; cdr3_aa: ASSIVVVFGQGNTEAF
v_call: TRBV7-3; j_call: TRBJ1-5; cdr3_aa: ASSSQTGADQPQH
v_call: TRBV18; j_call: TRBJ2-3; cdr3_aa: ASSPSQRGGATDTQY
v_call: TRBV9; j_call: TRBJ2-3; cdr3_aa: ASSDHRGGGTTDTQY
v_call: TRBV19; j_call: TRBJ1-2; cdr3_aa: ASSEGAVGYGYT
v_call: TRBV7-8; j_call: TRBJ2-1; cdr3_aa: ASSSGFMQF
v_call: TRBV4-1; j_call: TRBJ1-2; cdr3_aa: ASSQALNLANYGYT
v_call: TRBV4-1; j_call: TRBJ2-5; cdr3_aa: ASSQYSREEETQY
v_call: TRBV6-5; j_call: TRBJ1-2; cdr3_aa: ASSGRQGSPYGYT
v_call: TRBV2; j_call: TRBJ2-5; cdr3_aa: ASRGGSLNGETQY
v_call: TRBV24-1; j_call: TRBJ2-1; cdr3_aa: ATSDTARVNYNEQF
v_call: TRBV4-2; j_call: TRBJ1-4; cdr3_aa: ASSQRQRSEEKLF
v_call: TRBV11-3; j_call: TRBJ2-7; cdr3_aa: ASSLLVGGYEQY
v_call: TRBV5-1; j_call: TRBJ1-4; cdr3_aa: ASSLGQLGGGGKLF
v_call: TRBV25-1; j_call: TRBJ1-1; cdr3_aa: ASSPGTEAF
v_call: TRBV7-9; j_call: TRBJ1-4; cdr3_aa: ASSRGDRGYEKLF
v_call: TRBV27; j_call: TRBJ1-2; cdr3_aa: ATAGEGGGRVYGYT
v_call: TRBV18; j_call: TRBJ1-3; cdr3_aa: ASSPNRAVGGNTIY
v_call: TRBV6-6; j_call: TRBJ2-3; cdr3_aa: ASRAAGGPDTQY
v_call: TRBV7-9; j_call: TRBJ2-2; cdr3_aa: ASSHGLQGIGELF
v_call: TRBV5-6; j_call: TRBJ1-3; cdr3_aa: ASSLRHLLESLSGNTIY
v_call: TRBV13; j_call: TRBJ1-2; cdr3_aa: ASSSHGTGKEDGYT
v_call: TRBV3-1/TRBV3-2; j_call: TRBJ1-3; cdr3_aa: ASSPERADYSGNTIY
v_call: TRBV6-4; j_call: TRBJ2-2; cdr3_aa: ASRGNRVVAGELF
v_call: TRBV5-1; j_call: TRBJ2-3; cdr3_aa: ASSLGQITDTQY
v_call: TRBV19; j_call: TRBJ2-7; cdr3_aa: ASSRTGGTYEQY
v_call: TRBV6-5; j_call: TRBJ2-1; cdr3_aa: ASSLGLSSYNEQF
v_call: TRBV4-2; j_call: TRBJ1-1; cdr3_aa: ASSQDGGRGNPRADTEAF
v_call: TRBV7-3; j_call: TRBJ2-1; cdr3_aa: ASRSSGTPYNEQF
v_call: TRBV25-1; j_call: TRBJ2-1; cdr3_aa: ATSANYNEQF
v_call: TRBV5-1; j_call: TRBJ2-3; cdr3_aa: ASSLGVSPTDTQY
v_call: TRBV6-5; j_call: TRBJ1-6; cdr3_aa: ASTRTGGVSSPLH
v_call: TRBV6-5; j_call: TRBJ1-2; cdr3_aa: ASSPDRGDGYT
v_call: TRBV5-6; j_call: TRBJ1-1; cdr3_aa: ASSRVVGNTEAF
v_call: TRBV19; j_call: TRBJ2-1; cdr3_aa: ASSILVSYNEQF
v_call: TRBV19; j_call: TRBJ2-1; cdr3_aa: ASSNWGQNEQF
v_call: TRBV27; j_call: TRBJ1-2; cdr3_aa: ASSTGPNYGYT
v_call: TRBV19; j_call: TRBJ2-1; cdr3_aa: ASSISGQVDNEQF
v_call: TRBV24-1; j_call: TRBJ2-3; cdr3_aa: ATSGVGSGTQY
v_call: TRBV5-4; j_call: TRBJ2-7; cdr3_aa: ASSLGQAMSYEQY
v_call: TRBV30; j_call: TRBJ2-2; cdr3_aa: AWQMGLVAGELF
v_call: TRBV7-2; j_call: TRBJ1-1; cdr3_aa: ASSTNWGLEGEAF
v_call: TRBV19; j_call: TRBJ2-3; cdr3_aa: ASSLGRAADTQY
v_call: TRBV9; j_call: TRBJ2-7; cdr3_aa: ASSVGSGPYEQY
v_call: TRBV7-9; j_call: TRBJ1-1; cdr3_aa: ASSLLGDMNTEAF
v_call: TRBV12-3/TRBV12-4; j_call: TRBJ1-2; cdr3_aa: ASSLPGNYGYT
v_call: TRBV12-3/TRBV12-4; j_call: TRBJ1-1; cdr3_aa: ASSLDPSEAF